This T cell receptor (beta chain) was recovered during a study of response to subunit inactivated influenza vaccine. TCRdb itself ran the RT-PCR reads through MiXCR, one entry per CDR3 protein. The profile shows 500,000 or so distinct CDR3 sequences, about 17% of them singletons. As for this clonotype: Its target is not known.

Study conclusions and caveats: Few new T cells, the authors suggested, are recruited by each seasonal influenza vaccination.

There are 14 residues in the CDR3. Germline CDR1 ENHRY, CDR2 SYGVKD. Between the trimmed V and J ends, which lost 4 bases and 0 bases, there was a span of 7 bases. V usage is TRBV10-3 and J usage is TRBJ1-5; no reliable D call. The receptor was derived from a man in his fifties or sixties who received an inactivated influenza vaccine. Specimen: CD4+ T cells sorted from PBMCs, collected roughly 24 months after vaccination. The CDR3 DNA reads TGTGCCATCAGTGGGGTATCTAGCAATCAGCCCCAGCATTTT. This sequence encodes CAISGVSSNQPQHF.